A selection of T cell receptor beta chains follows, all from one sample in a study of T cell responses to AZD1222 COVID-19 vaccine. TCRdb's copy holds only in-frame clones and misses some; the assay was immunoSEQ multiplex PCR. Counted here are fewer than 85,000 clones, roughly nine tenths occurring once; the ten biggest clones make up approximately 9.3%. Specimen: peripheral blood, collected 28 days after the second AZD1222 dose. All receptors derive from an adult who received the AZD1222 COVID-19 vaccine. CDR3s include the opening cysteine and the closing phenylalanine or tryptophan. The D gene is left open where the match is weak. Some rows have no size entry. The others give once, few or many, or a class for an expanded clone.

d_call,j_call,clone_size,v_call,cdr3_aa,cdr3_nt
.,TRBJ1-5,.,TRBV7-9,CASSLSRGSNQPQHF,TGTGCCAGCAGCTTGAGCAGGGGTAGCAATCAGCCCCAGCATTTT
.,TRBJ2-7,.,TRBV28,CASSLRARQMSYEQYF,TGTGCCAGCAGTTTGAGGGCGCGGCAGATGTCCTACGAGCAGTACTTC
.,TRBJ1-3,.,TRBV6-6,CASSYRTGNSGNTIYF,TGTGCCAGCAGTTACCGTACAGGAAACTCTGGAAACACCATATATTTT
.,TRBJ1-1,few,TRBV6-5,CASSFDTSTEAFF,TGTGCCAGCAGTTTTGACACATCCACTGAAGCTTTCTTT
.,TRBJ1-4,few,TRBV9,CASSVVGARGEKLFF,TGTGCCAGCAGCGTAGTGGGGGCACGGGGTGAAAAACTGTTTTTT
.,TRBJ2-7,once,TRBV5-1,CASSQPRSGYSYEQYF,TGCGCCAGCAGCCAGCCACGCTCCGGGTATTCTTACGAGCAGTACTTC
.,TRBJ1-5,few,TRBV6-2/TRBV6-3,CASSSDRRLVNQPQHF,TGTGCCAGCAGTTCCGACAGGCGCTTAGTTAATCAGCCCCAGCATTTT
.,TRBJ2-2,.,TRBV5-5,CASSLPAGARAGELFF,TGTGCCAGCAGCCTCCCGGCAGGGGCGCGAGCCGGGGAGCTGTTTTTT
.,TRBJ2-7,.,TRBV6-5,CASRALSYEQYF,TGTGCCAGCAGGGCACTTTCCTACGAGCAGTACTTC
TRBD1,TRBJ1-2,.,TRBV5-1,CASSLQGAYGYTF,TGCGCCAGCAGCTTGCAGGGGGCCTATGGCTACACCTTC
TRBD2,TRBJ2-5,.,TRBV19,CASSMGGGSQETQYF,TGTGCCAGTAGTATGGGCGGGGGGTCTCAAGAGACCCAGTACTTC
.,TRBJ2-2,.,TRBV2,CASRDPPVPSRPTGELFF,TGTGCCAGCAGAGATCCTCCCGTCCCCTCGCGCCCCACCGGGGAGCTGTTTTTT
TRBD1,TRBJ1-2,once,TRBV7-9,CASSIDRGQGYTF,TGTGCCAGCAGCATCGACAGGGGGCAAGGCTACACCTTC
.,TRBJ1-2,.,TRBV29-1,CSVLPVTYGYTF,TGCAGCGTTCTGCCCGTAACTTATGGCTACACCTTC
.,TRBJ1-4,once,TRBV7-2,CASSLVVGEKLFF,TGTGCCAGCAGCTTAGTCGTCGGTGAAAAACTGTTTTTT
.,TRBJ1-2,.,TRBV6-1,CASSESGQGNGYTF,TGTGCCAGCAGTGAGAGTGGGCAGGGGAATGGCTACACCTTC
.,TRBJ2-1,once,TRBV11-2,CASSFLTAENEQFF,TGTGCCAGCAGCTTTCTGACCGCGGAGAATGAGCAGTTCTTC
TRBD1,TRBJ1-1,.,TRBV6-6,CASSYLGQTNTEAFF,TGTGCCAGCAGTTACTTGGGACAGACGAACACTGAAGCTTTCTTT
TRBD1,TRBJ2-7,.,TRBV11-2,CASSSTGGDEQYF,TGTGCCAGCAGCTCTACAGGGGGCGACGAGCAGTACTTC
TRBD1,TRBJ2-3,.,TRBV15,CATGTGPLTQYF,TGTGCCACCGGGACAGGGCCCTTGACGCAGTATTTT